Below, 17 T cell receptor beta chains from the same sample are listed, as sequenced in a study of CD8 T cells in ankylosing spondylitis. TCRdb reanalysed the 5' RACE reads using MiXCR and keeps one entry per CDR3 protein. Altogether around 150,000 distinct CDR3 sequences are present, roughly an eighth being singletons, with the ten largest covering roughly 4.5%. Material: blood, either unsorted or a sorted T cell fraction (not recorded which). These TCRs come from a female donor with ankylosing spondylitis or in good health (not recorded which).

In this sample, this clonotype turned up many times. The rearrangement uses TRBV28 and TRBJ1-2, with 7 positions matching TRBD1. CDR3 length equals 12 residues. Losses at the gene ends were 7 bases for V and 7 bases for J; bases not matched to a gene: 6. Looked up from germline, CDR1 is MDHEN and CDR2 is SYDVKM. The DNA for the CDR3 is TGTGCCAGCACCGCAGGGGGAAGTGGCTACACCTTC. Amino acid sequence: CASTAGGSGYTF.

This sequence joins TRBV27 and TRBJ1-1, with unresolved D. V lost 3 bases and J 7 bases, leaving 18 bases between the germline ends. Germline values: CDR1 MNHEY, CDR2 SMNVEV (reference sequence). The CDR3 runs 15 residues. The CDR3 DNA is TGTGCCAGCAGTTTCGATGCTTGGCAGGCGAATGAAGCTTTCTTT. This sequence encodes CASSFDAWQANEAFF.

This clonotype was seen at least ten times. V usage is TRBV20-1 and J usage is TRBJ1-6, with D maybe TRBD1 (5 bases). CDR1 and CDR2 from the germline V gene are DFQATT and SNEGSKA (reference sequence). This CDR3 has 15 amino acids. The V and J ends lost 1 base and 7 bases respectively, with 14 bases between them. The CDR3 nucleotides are TGCAGTGCTAGAGGGGGGAACTACGAGAATTCACCCCTCCACTTT. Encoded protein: CSARGGNYENSPLHF.

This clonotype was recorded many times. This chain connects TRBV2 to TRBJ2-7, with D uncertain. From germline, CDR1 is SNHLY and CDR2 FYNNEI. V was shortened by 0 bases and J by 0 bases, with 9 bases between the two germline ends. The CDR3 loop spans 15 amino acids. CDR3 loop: CASSEALGFSYEQYF. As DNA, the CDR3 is TGTGCCAGCAGTGAAGCGCTTGGGTTCTCCTACGAGCAGTACTTC.

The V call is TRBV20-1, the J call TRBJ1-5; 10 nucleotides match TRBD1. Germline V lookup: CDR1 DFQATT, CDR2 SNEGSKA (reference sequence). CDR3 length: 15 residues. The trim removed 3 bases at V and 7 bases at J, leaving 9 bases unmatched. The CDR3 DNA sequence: TGCAGTGCTAGGGAAGGTGGGACAGGGGCCCAGCCCCAGCATTTT. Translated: CSAREGGTGAQPQHF.

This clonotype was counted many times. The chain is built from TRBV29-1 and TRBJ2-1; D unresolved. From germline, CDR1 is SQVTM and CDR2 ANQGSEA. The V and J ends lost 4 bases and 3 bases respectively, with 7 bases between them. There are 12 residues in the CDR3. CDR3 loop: CSVVGDYNEQFF. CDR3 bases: TGCAGCGTTGTAGGCGACTACAATGAGCAGTTCTTC.

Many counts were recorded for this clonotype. For the CDR3, the DNA is TGTGCCAGCAGTGCGACTAGCGACGAGCAGTACTTC. Amino acids: CASSATSDEQYF. The chain has TRBV2 and TRBJ2-7; 8 bases are shared with TRBD2. With V trimmed by 4 bases and J by 5 bases, 1 base remained unmatched. The CDR3 sequence is 12 residues long. CDR1 SNHLY and CDR2 FYNNEI come from the germline V gene.

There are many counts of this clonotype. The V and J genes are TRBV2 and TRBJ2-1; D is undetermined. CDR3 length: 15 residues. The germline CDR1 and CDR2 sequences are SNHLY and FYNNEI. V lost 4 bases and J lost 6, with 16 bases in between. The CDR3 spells CASSVTRGSGNEQFF. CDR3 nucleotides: TGTGCCAGCAGTGTCACCAGAGGATCGGGCAATGAGCAGTTCTTC. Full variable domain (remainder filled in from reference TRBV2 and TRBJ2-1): EPEVTQTPSHQVTQMGQEVILRCVPISNHLYFYWYRQILGQKVEFLVSFYNNEISEKSEIFDDQFSVERPDGSNFTLKIRSTKLEDSAMYFCASSVTRGSGNEQFFGPGTRLTVL.

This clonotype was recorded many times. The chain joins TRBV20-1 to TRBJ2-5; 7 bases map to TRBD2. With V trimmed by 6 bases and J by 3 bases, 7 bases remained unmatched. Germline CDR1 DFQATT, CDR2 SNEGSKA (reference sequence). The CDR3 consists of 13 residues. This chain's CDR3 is CSAAGTNEETQYF. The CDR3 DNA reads TGCAGTGCAGCCGGGACTAACGAAGAGACCCAGTACTTC.

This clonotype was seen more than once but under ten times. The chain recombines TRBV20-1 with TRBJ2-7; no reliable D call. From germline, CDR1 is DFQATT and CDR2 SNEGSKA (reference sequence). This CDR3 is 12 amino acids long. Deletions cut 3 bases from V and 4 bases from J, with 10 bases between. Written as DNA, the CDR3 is TGCAGTGCTAGTCTGCAGCCTTACGAGCAGTACTTC. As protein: CSASLQPYEQYF.

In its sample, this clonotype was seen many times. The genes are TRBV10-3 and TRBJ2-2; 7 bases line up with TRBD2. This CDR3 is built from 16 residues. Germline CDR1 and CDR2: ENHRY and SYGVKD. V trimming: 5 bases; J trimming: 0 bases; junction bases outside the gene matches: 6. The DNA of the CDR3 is TGTGCCATCAGTCAGGGTAGCGGGTCGAACACCGGGGAGCTGTTTTTT. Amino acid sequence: CAISQGSGSNTGELFF.

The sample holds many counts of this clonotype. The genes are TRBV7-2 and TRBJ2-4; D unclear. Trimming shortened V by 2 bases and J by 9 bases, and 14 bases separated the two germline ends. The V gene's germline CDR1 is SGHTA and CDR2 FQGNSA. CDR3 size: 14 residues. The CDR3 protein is CASSLRVGKGIQYF. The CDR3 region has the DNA TGTGCCAGCAGCTTACGAGTAGGCAAGGGCATTCAGTACTTC.

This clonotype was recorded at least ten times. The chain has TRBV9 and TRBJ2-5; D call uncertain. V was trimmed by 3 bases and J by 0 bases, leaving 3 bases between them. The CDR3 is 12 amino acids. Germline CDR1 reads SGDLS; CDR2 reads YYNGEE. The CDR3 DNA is TGTGCCAGCAGCGCGGACCAAGAGACCCAGTACTTC. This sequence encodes CASSADQETQYF.

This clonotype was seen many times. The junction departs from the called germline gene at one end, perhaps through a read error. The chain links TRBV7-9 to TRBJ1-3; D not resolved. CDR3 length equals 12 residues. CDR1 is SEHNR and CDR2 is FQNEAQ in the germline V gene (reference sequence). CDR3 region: CASITSGNTIYF. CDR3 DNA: TGTGCCAGCATCACTTCTGGGAACACCATATATTTT.

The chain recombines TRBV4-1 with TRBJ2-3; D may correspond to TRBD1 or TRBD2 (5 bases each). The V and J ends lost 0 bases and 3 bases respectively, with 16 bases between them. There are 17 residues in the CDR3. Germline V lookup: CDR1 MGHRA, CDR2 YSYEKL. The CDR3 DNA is TGCGCCAGCAGCCAAGAGAGGGGCCTCGCGAGGACAGATACGCAGTATTTT. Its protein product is CASSQERGLARTDTQYF.

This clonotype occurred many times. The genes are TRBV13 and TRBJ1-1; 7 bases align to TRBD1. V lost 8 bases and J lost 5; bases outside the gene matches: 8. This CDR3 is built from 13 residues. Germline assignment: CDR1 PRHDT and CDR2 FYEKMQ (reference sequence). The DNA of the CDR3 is TGTGCCAGCCGGACAGGACGGGGGACTGAAGCTTTCTTT. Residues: CASRTGRGTEAFF.

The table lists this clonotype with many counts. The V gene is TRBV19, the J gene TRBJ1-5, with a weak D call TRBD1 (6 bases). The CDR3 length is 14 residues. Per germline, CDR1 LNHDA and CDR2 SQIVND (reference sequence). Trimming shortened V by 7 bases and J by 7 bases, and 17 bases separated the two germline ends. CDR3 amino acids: CASTTGGWIQPQHF. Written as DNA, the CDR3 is TGTGCCAGTACTACTGGGGGCTGGATCCAGCCCCAGCATTTT.